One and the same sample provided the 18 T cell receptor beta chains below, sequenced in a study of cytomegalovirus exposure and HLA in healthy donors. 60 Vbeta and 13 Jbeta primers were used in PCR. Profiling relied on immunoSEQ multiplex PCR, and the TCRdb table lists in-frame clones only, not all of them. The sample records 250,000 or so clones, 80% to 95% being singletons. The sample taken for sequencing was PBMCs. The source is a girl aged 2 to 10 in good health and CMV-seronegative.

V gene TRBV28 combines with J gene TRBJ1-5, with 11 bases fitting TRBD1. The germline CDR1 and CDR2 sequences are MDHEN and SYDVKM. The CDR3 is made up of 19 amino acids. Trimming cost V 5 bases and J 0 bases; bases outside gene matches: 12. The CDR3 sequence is CASSPGQGEGFISNQPQHF. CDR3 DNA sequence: TGTGCCAGCAGTCCGGGACAGGGGGAGGGATTTATTAGCAATCAGCCCCAGCATTTT.

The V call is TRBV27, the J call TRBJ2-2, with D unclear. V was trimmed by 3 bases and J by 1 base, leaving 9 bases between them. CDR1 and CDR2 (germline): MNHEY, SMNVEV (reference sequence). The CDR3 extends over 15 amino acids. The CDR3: CASSLSPGNTGELFF. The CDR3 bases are TGTGCCAGCAGTTTGTCACCGGGGAACACCGGGGAGCTGTTTTTT.

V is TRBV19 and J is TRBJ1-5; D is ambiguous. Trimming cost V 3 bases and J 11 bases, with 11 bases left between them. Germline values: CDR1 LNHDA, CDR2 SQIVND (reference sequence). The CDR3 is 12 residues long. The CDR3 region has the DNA TGTGCCAGTAGTATGGCCCCCGGGTCCCAGCATTTT. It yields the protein CASSMAPGSQHF.

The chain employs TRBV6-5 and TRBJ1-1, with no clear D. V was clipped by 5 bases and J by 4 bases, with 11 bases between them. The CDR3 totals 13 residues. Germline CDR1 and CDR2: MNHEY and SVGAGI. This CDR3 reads CASSPPGITEAFF. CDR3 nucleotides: TGTGCCAGCAGTCCCCCGGGTATCACTGAAGCTTTCTTT.

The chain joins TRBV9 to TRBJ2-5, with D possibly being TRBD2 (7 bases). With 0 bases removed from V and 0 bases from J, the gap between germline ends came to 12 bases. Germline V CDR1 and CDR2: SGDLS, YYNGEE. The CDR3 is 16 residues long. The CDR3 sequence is CASSVGAGGHQETQYF. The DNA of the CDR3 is TGTGCCAGCAGCGTAGGTGCCGGGGGGCACCAAGAGACCCAGTACTTC.

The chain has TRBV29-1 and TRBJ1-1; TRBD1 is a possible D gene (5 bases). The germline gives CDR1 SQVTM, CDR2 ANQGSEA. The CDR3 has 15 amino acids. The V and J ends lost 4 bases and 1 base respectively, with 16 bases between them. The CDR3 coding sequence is TGCAGCGTTGCCCCCTGGTTGGGGGGGAACACTGAAGCTTTCTTT. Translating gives CSVAPWLGGNTEAFF.

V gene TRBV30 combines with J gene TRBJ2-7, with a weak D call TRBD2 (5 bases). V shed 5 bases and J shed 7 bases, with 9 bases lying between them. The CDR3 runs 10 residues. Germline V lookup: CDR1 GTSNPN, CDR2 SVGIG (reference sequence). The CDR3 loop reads CAWGGREQYF. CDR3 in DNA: TGTGCCTGGGGAGGCCGGGAGCAGTACTTC.

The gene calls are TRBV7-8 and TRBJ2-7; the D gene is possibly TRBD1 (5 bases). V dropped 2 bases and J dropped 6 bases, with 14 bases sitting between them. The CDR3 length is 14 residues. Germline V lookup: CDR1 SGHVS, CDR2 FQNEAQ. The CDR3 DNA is TGTGCCAGCAGCTTATTACAGGCCACGGGCGAGCAGTACTTC. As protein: CASSLLQATGEQYF.

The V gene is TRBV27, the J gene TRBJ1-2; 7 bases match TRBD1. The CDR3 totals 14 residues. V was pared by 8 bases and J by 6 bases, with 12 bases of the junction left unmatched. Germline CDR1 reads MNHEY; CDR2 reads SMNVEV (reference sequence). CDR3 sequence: CASPTGIRSDGYTF. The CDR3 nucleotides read TGTGCCAGCCCGACAGGGATAAGGTCGGATGGCTACACCTTC.

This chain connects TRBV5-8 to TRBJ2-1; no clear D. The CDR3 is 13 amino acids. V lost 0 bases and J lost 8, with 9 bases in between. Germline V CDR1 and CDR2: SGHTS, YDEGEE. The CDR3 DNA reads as TGTGCCAGCAGCTTGGTCTCCCGCGATGAGCAGTTCTTC. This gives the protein CASSLVSRDEQFF.

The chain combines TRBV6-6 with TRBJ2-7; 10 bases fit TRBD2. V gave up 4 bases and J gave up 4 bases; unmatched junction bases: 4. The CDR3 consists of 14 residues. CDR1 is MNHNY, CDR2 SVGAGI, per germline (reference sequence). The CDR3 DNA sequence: TGTGCCAGCAGTTTCGGGACTAGCGCTTACGAGCAGTACTTC. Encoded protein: CASSFGTSAYEQYF.

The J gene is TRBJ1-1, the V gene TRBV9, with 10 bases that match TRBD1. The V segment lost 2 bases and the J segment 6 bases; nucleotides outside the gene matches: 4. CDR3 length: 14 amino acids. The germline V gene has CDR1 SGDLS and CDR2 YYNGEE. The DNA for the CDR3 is TGTGCCAGCAGCGTCGTAGGGACAGGGGCTGAAGCTTTCTTT. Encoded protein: CASSVVGTGAEAFF.

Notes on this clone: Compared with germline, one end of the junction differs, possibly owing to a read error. The chain's CDR3 is CASSPGGGITKAFF. In nucleotides, the CDR3 is TGTGCCAGCTCACCCGGGGGAGGGATCACTAAAGCTTTCTTT. The chain uses TRBV18 and TRBJ1-1; TRBD1 might be the D (5 bases). Germline CDR1 is KGHSH and CDR2 is LQKENI. The CDR3 extends over 14 amino acids.

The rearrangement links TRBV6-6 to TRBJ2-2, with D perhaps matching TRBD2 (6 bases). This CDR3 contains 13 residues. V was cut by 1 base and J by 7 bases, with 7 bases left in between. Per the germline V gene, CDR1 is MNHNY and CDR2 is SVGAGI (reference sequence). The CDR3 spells CASSYLGGGELFF. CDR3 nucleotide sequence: TGTGCCAGCAGTTACTTGGGGGGCGGGGAGCTGTTTTTT.

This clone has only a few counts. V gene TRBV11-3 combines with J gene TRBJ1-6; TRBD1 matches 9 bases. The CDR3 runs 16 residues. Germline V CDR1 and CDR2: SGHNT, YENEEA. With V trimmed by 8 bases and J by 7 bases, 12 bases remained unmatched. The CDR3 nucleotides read TGTGCCAGCGAGCCGGGACAGGGAAGTCGCAATTCACCCCTCCACTTT. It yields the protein CASEPGQGSRNSPLHF.

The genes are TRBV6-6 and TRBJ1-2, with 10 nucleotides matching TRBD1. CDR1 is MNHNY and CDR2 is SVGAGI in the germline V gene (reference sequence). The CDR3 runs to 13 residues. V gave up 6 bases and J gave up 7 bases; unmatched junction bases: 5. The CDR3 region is CASRDRGQGGYTF. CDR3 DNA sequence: TGTGCCAGCAGAGACAGGGGGCAGGGTGGCTACACCTTC.

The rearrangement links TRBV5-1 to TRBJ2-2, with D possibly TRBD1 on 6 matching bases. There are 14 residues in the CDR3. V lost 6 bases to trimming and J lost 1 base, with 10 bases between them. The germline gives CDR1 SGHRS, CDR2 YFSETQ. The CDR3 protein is CASTPGQNTGELFF. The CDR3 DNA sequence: TGCGCCAGCACTCCGGGACAGAACACCGGGGAGCTGTTTTTT.

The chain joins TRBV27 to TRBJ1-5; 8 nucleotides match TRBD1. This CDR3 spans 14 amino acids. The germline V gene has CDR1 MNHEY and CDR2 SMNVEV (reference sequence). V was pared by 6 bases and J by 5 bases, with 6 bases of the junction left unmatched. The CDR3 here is CASSSGTGHQPQHF. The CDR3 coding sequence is TGTGCCAGCAGCTCCGGGACAGGACATCAGCCCCAGCATTTT.